Following are 5 T cell receptor beta chains from one sample sequenced in a study of T cells in tuberculosis. Data came from immunoSEQ multiplex PCR; TCRdb stores just in-frame clones and leaves some out. The sample shows about 36,000 clones, 93% of them seen only once. The sample consisted of PBMCs. Every receptor here comes from a donor between 10 and 35 years old with latent tuberculosis or without tuberculosis infection.

This chain uses TRBV10-3 with TRBJ1-4; D possibly corresponds to TRBD1 (6 bases). The germline gives CDR1 ENHRY, CDR2 SYGVKD. There are 14 residues in the CDR3. The germline V and J ends were trimmed by 6 bases and 4 bases, with 12 bases remaining between them. The CDR3 region has the DNA TGTGCCATCAGCCAAGGACAGTTTAATGAAAAACTGTTTTTT. It yields the protein CAISQGQFNEKLFF.

The genes are TRBV7-8 and TRBJ2-7; 7 nucleotides match TRBD1. Trimming cost V 0 bases and J 1 base; bases outside gene matches: 9. The CDR3 covers 17 residues. The germline V gene has CDR1 SGHVS and CDR2 FQNEAQ. The CDR3 nucleotides are TGTGCCAGCAGCTTAGCGATTGGACAGGTCAGGTCCTACGAGCAGTACTTC. Translation gives CASSLAIGQVRSYEQYF.

The rearrangement links TRBV4-1 to TRBJ1-5; 7 nucleotides match TRBD1. Germline CDR1 MGHRA, CDR2 YSYEKL. The CDR3 totals 15 residues. The V segment lost 5 bases and the J segment 0 bases; nucleotides outside the gene matches: 4. The CDR3, as DNA: TGCGCCAGCAGCTTCGGGACAGATAGCAATCAGCCCCAGCATTTT. Amino acids: CASSFGTDSNQPQHF.

As DNA, the CDR3 is TGTGCCTGGATGACAGGGAATGGCTACACCTTC. Amino acids: CAWMTGNGYTF. The genes are TRBV30 and TRBJ1-2; 7 bases line up with TRBD1. This CDR3 is 11 amino acids long. V lost 4 bases and J lost 6; bases outside the gene matches: 2. CDR1 is GTSNPN and CDR2 is SVGIG in the germline V gene (reference sequence). Supplemented by reference TRBV30 and TRBJ1-2, the full variable domain reads SQTIHQWPATLVQPVGSPLSLECTVEGTSNPNLYWYRQAAGRGLQLLFYSVGIGQISSEVPQNLSASRPQDRQFILSSKKLLLSDSGFYLCAWMTGNGYTFGSGTRLTVV.

The V call is TRBV6-5, the J call TRBJ2-4, with D unclear. Looked up from germline, CDR1 is MNHEY and CDR2 is SVGAGI. V was trimmed by 5 bases and J by 0 bases, leaving 8 bases between them. The CDR3 consists of 14 residues. The CDR3: CASSPPVAKNIQYF. DNA of the CDR3: TGTGCCAGCAGTCCCCCTGTAGCCAAAAACATTCAGTACTTC.